These 28 T cell receptor beta chains were sequenced from one sample in a study of T-cell memory formation after mild COVID-19. TCRdb redid the calling of the 5' RACE reads with MiXCR, one entry per CDR3 protein. The sample holds 35,000 to 50,000 distinct CDR3 sequences, 7.5% to 10% seen once. Sequenced: PBMCs or a T cell subset sorted from them (not recorded which). These TCRs come from an adult woman who had mild COVID-19 (a few samples of this study predate the infection). Cell type and time point are not known.

The chain is built from TRBV13 and TRBJ2-7, with D perhaps TRBD1 or TRBD2 (5 bases each). The germline CDR1 and CDR2 sequences are PRHDT and FYEKMQ (reference sequence). The CDR3 is 11 amino acids. Trimming removed 3 bases at V and 7 bases at J, with 7 bases between. CDR3 in amino acids: CASSFGTEQYF. The CDR3 coding sequence is TGTGCCAGCAGCTTCGGGACGGAGCAGTACTTC. Using reference TRBV13 and TRBJ2-7 for the parts outside the CDR3, the full variable domain is AAGVIQSPRHLIKEKRETATLKCYPIPRHDTVYWYQQGPGQDPQFLISFYEKMQSDKGSIPDRFSAQQFSDYHSELNMSSLELGDSALYFCASSFGTEQYFGPGTRLTVT.

In its sample, this clonotype was seen many times. The chain uses TRBV7-9 and TRBJ2-1; D uncertain. Looked up from germline, CDR1 is SEHNR and CDR2 is FQNEAQ (reference sequence). Trimming left V 1 base short and J 6 bases short, with 10 bases between. The CDR3 is made up of 14 amino acids. The CDR3: CASSLDGNLNEQFF. The DNA for the CDR3 is TGTGCCAGCAGCTTAGACGGCAATCTCAATGAGCAGTTCTTC.

J is TRBJ2-7 and V is TRBV12-3 or TRBV12-4; D uncertain. Trimming took off 9 bases at V and 6 bases at J, with 21 bases between the two ends. CDR3 length equals 14 residues. The CDR3 region is CASNLVGQLAEQYF. The CDR3 DNA is TGTGCCAGTAATTTAGTTGGTCAGCTCGCCGAGCAGTACTTC.

The chain uses TRBV27 and TRBJ1-4, with unresolved D. This CDR3 comprises 13 residues. Germline values: CDR1 MNHEY, CDR2 SMNVEV (reference sequence). The ends were cut back, 2 bases at V and 5 bases at J, with 6 bases in the middle. The CDR3 protein is CASSLIRNEKLFF. CDR3 bases: TGTGCCAGCAGTTTAATCCGGAATGAAAAACTGTTTTTT.

The chain employs TRBV3-1 and TRBJ2-1; 8 nucleotides match TRBD2. From germline, CDR1 is LGHDT and CDR2 YNNKEL (reference sequence). V dropped 4 bases and J dropped 4; count of bases not matched to a gene: 21. The CDR3 is 20 residues long. The CDR3 here is CASSRLTTGATSGAYNEQFF. In DNA, the CDR3 is TGTGCCAGCAGCCGATTGACAACTGGCGCAACTAGCGGAGCTTACAATGAGCAGTTCTTC.

This clonotype was observed many times. The chain couples TRBV7-3 to TRBJ2-1; D not resolved. The V end was cut by 4 bases, the J end by 8 bases, with 15 bases between. CDR3 length equals 14 residues. Per the germline V gene, CDR1 is SGHTA and CDR2 is FQGTGA. The CDR3 is CASSYGDSGYEQFF. As DNA, the CDR3 is TGTGCCAGCAGCTATGGTGATTCTGGCTATGAGCAGTTCTTC.

V usage is TRBV7-2 and J usage is TRBJ1-2; no firm D call. Germline loops: CDR1 SGHTA, CDR2 FQGNSA. This CDR3 is built from 14 residues. Trimming took 1 base from V and 2 from J, leaving 8 bases between them. The CDR3 nucleotides are TGTGCCAGCAGCTTAGGGCGAACCAACTATGGCTACACCTTC. Its translation: CASSLGRTNYGYTF. The full variable domain, in which reference TRBV7-2 and TRBJ1-2 provide the parts outside the CDR3, is GAGVSQSPSNKVTEKGKDVELRCDPISGHTALYWYRQSLGQGLEFLIYFQGNSAPDKSGLPSDRFSAERTGGSVSTLTIQRTQQEDSAVYLCASSLGRTNYGYTFGSGTRLTVV.

This rearrangement joins TRBV6-2 or TRBV6-3 to TRBJ2-7; 10 nucleotides align to TRBD1. The CDR3 length is 15 residues. The junction had 2 bases not matched to a gene; V was cut back by 2 bases and J by 1 base. Germline-derived CDR1 and CDR2 are MNHEY and SVGEGT. This CDR3 reads CASSYGQGVSYEQYF. In DNA, the CDR3 is TGTGCCAGCAGTTACGGACAGGGGGTTTCCTACGAGCAGTACTTC.

There are a few counts of this clonotype. V is TRBV3-1 and J is TRBJ2-5, with 7 bases matching TRBD2. The V gene end was trimmed by 1 base and the J gene end by 5 bases; junction bases not matched to a gene: 4. The germline V gene has CDR1 LGHDT and CDR2 YNNKEL (reference sequence). CDR3 length equals 14 residues. The CDR3 bases are TGTGCCAGCAGCCAAGCCGGACTAGTCGAGACCCAGTACTTC. Its protein product is CASSQAGLVETQYF.

This clonotype is medium-sized by share. This CDR3 is CASTRPSTDTQYF. The CDR3 coding sequence is TGTGCCAGCACCCGTCCTAGCACAGATACGCAGTATTTT. This chain uses TRBV7-9 with TRBJ2-3, with unresolved D. The germline V gene has CDR1 SEHNR and CDR2 FQNEAQ (reference sequence). V was shortened by 7 bases and J by 0 bases, with 8 bases between the two germline ends. This CDR3 has 13 residues.

As concerns this clonotype: A much larger clone differs by one base, so this may be a read error. The chain joins TRBV7-7 to TRBJ2-4; 8 nucleotides align to TRBD1. In germline, CDR1 is SSHAT, CDR2 FNYEAQ (reference sequence). The CDR3 loop spans 18 amino acids. CDR3 loop: CASSYPGQESLAKHIQYF. The CDR3 nucleotides read TGTGCTAGCAGCTATCCGGGACAGGAGAGCTTAGCCAAACACATTCAGTACTTC.

This clonotype was seen repeatedly, ten times or more. The V and J genes are TRBV4-2 and TRBJ2-4, with a possible D match to TRBD1 (7 bases). The CDR3 consists of 16 residues. CDR1 and CDR2 from the germline V gene are LGHNA and YNFKEQ. V dropped 0 bases and J dropped 6 bases, with 15 bases sitting between them. The CDR3 DNA sequence: TGTGCCAGCAGCCAAGAGACAGGGAGGATTGGAAACATTCAGTACTTC. Translating it yields CASSQETGRIGNIQYF.

This clonotype was detected only a few times. The rearrangement joins TRBV11-3 to TRBJ2-4; D may be TRBD1 (7 bases). The CDR3 has 15 residues. Germline V gives CDR1 SGHNT, CDR2 YENEEA. The V gene lost 4 bases and the J gene lost 7 bases, with 17 bases spanning the gap. DNA of the CDR3: TGTGCCAGCAGCTCAGCTCAGGGGGGAACGAACATTCAGTACTTC. It translates to CASSSAQGGTNIQYF.

The chain combines TRBV6-1 with TRBJ2-5; 7 positions match TRBD1. CDR1 is MNHNS, CDR2 SASEGT, per germline. J lost 2 bases, V lost 3 bases, and 6 bases had no gene match. This CDR3 spans 15 amino acids. The DNA for the CDR3 is TGTGCCAGCAGTGAGGACAGGTCCTCTCAAGAGACCCAGTACTTC. Translating it yields CASSEDRSSQETQYF.

The chain links TRBV4-2 to TRBJ1-5; no definite D call. The CDR3 contains 15 residues. Trimming pared 0 bases from V and 4 bases from J, leaving 10 bases between. Germline V gene data show CDR1 as LGHNA and CDR2 as YNFKEQ. The CDR3 spells CASSQDRGRNQPQHF. DNA of the CDR3: TGTGCCAGCAGCCAAGATCGCGGCAGAAATCAGCCCCAGCATTTT.

This clonotype appeared many times. The gene calls are TRBV7-2 and TRBJ2-5; D tentatively fits TRBD1 or TRBD2 (5 bases each). The V and J ends lost 4 bases and 1 base respectively, with 7 bases between them. This CDR3 is 13 amino acids long. Germline V gene sequence: CDR1 SGHTA, CDR2 FQGNSA. The chain's CDR3 is CASSSGTQETQYF. DNA for the CDR3: TGTGCCAGCAGCTCCGGGACCCAAGAGACCCAGTACTTC.

This clonotype was seen a handful of times. The chain links TRBV20-1 to TRBJ2-3; D not certain. The V end lost 3 bases, the J end lost 4 bases, and 14 bases lay between the germline ends. Germline CDR1 DFQATT, CDR2 SNEGSKA (reference sequence). The length of the CDR3 is 14 residues. The CDR3 nucleotides read TGCAGTGCTAGCCCACCGGCAGTCCCAGATACGCAGTATTTT. It specifies CSASPPAVPDTQYF.

This clonotype came up a few times. The chain is built from TRBV29-1 and TRBJ2-3, with TRBD2 matching 7 bases. The V gene end was trimmed by 4 bases and the J gene end by 8 bases; junction bases not matched to a gene: 15. Germline loops: CDR1 SQVTM, CDR2 ANQGSEA. The CDR3 runs to 15 residues. The CDR3 DNA reads as TGCAGCGTTGGGGCTGGGAGGGCCGGTTTGGGTACGCAGTATTTT. It specifies CSVGAGRAGLGTQYF.

This chain uses TRBV25-1 with TRBJ1-2, with 7 bases matching TRBD1. CDR3 length equals 16 residues. V trimming: 6 bases; J trimming: 1 base; junction bases outside the gene matches: 11. Looked up from germline, CDR1 is MGHDK and CDR2 is SYGVNS. CDR3 region: CASRSDRVAINYGYTF. The CDR3 DNA follows: TGTGCCAGCAGATCAGACAGGGTAGCCATTAACTATGGCTACACCTTC.

The chain couples TRBV7-9 to TRBJ2-7; D remains unclear. Germline assignment: CDR1 SEHNR and CDR2 FQNEAQ (reference sequence). The CDR3 extends over 14 amino acids. V was clipped by 5 bases and J by 3 bases, with 14 bases between them. CDR3 DNA sequence: TGTGCCAGCAGCGACGGTAGGGCAGGCTACGAGCAGTACTTC. This translates into CASSDGRAGYEQYF.

This chain's CDR3 is CASSRTGRDEKLFF. CDR3 bases: TGTGCCAGCAGTCGGACAGGGCGGGATGAAAAACTGTTTTTT. The rearrangement uses TRBV6-2 or TRBV6-3 and TRBJ1-4; 8 nucleotides align to TRBD1. The CDR3 spans 14 residues. The V and J ends lost 5 bases and 6 bases, in that order; junction bases with no gene match: 5. Germline lookup yields CDR1 MNHEY and CDR2 SVGEGT.

V is TRBV7-8 and J is TRBJ2-1; 7 bases line up with TRBD1. The trim removed 2 bases at V and 10 bases at J, leaving 17 bases unmatched. The CDR3 sequence is 17 residues long. CDR1 and CDR2 from the germline V gene are SGHVS and FQNEAQ. The CDR3 DNA follows: TGTGCCAGCAGCTTACGGACCGGGACAGCGGCTCCTTGGGAGCAGTTCTTC. Its protein is CASSLRTGTAAPWEQFF.

In this sample, this clonotype turned up many times. CDR3 sequence reads: CASSVRDSNTGELFF. CDR3 coding DNA: TGTGCCAGCAGCGTTCGGGACAGTAACACCGGGGAGCTGTTTTTT. The rearrangement links TRBV7-8 to TRBJ2-2, with TRBD1 matching 7 bases. Germline V CDR1 and CDR2: SGHVS, FQNEAQ. V gave up 5 bases and J gave up 2 bases; unmatched junction bases: 5. The CDR3 covers 15 residues.

This clonotype appeared a few times. Compared with germline, one end of the junction differs, possibly owing to a read error. The rearrangement links TRBV3-1 to TRBJ2-3; D not resolved. Germline CDR1 is LGHDT and CDR2 is YNNKEL (reference sequence). This CDR3 is built from 8 residues. DNA for the CDR3: TGTGCCAGCAGCGACGCCCTTTTT. Protein sequence: CASSDALF.

This clonotype occurred a few times. The chain combines TRBV24-1 with TRBJ1-1; D is ambiguous. Deletions cut 3 bases from V and 1 base from J, with 5 bases between. CDR1 KGHDR and CDR2 SFDVKD come from the germline V gene. This CDR3 spans 13 amino acids. The CDR3 protein is CATSDVTNTEAFF. CDR3 coding DNA: TGTGCCACCAGTGATGTGACGAACACTGAAGCTTTCTTT.

The V and J genes are TRBV5-1 and TRBJ2-5; either TRBD1 or TRBD2 may supply D (5 bases each). This CDR3 has 13 residues. The V end lost 1 base, the J end lost 5 bases, and 9 bases lay between the germline ends. Per the germline V gene, CDR1 is SGHRS and CDR2 is YFSETQ. The CDR3 region is CASSLNGAETQYF. The CDR3 region has the DNA TGCGCCAGCAGCTTGAACGGGGCGGAGACCCAGTACTTC.

V and J are TRBV7-2 and TRBJ2-3, with D perhaps matching TRBD2 (6 bases). CDR1 is SGHTA, CDR2 FQGNSA, per germline. The CDR3 has 13 amino acids. V lost 8 bases and J lost 5, with 14 bases in between. CDR3 sequence: CASHPGEVDTQYF. CDR3 sequence (DNA): TGTGCCAGCCACCCGGGGGAGGTAGATACGCAGTATTTT.

This clonotype was seen more than once but under ten times. The rearrangement uses TRBV18 and TRBJ1-1; D is undetermined. The CDR3 has 20 amino acids. CDR1 and CDR2 from the germline V gene are KGHSH and LQKENI. V was clipped by 4 bases and J by 0 bases, with 27 bases between them. The CDR3 loop is CASSLSTQHRQRGMNTEAFF. The CDR3 bases are TGTGCCAGCTCACTTTCAACCCAGCACCGACAAAGAGGCATGAACACTGAAGCTTTCTTT.